These 26 T cell receptor beta chains came from one sample sequenced in a study of cytomegalovirus exposure and HLA in healthy donors. The PCR ran on 60 Vbeta and 13 Jbeta primers. Sequencing was performed with immunoSEQ multiplex PCR; in TCRdb, only in-frame clones are kept and a portion is missing. The repertoire holds around 300,000 clones, with 65% to 85% as singletons. Sequenced sample: PBMCs. These receptors were collected from a female donor in good health and CMV-seronegative.

The V gene is TRBV28, the J gene TRBJ2-7; 9 bases line up with TRBD1. CDR1 and CDR2 (germline): MDHEN, SYDVKM. This CDR3 has 16 amino acids. J lost 2 bases, V lost 5 bases, and 10 bases had no gene match. In DNA, the CDR3 is TGTGCCAGCAGTCCGACCCCAAGGACAGGGGCCTACGAGCAGTACTTC. As protein: CASSPTPRTGAYEQYF.

This clone was picked up a small number of times. The chain carries TRBV15 and TRBJ2-7; D gene uncertain. The germline V gene encodes CDR1 LNHNV and CDR2 YYDKDF (reference sequence). V lost 0 bases, J lost 3 bases, and 6 bases lay in between. The CDR3 sequence is 13 residues long. The CDR3 nucleotides are TGTGCCACCAGCAGAGATAACGGCTACGAGCAGTACTTC. Protein: CATSRDNGYEQYF.

V gene TRBV28 combines with J gene TRBJ1-5, with TRBD1 matching over 7 bases. This CDR3 contains 13 residues. The V gene's germline CDR1 is MDHEN and CDR2 SYDVKM. Trimming removed 6 bases from V and 7 bases from J; junction bases left unmatched: 6. The CDR3 nucleotides read TGTGCCAGCAGAAACAGGGGCTTCCAGCCCCAGCATTTT. Translated, it gives CASRNRGFQPQHF.

The chain joins TRBV28 to TRBJ2-1, with TRBD2 matching over 13 bases. J was trimmed by 6 bases and V by 2 bases; bases with no gene match: 4. The germline V gene encodes CDR1 MDHEN and CDR2 SYDVKM. The CDR3 sequence is 16 residues long. The CDR3 sequence is CASSLRTSGRPNEQFF. Written as DNA, the CDR3 is TGTGCCAGCAGTTTAAGGACTAGCGGGAGACCCAATGAGCAGTTCTTC.

This clone came up a few times. This chain joins TRBV7-2 and TRBJ2-3; TRBD2 agrees at 10 bases. The junction had 2 bases not matched to a gene; V was cut back by 7 bases and J by 1 base. CDR1 is SGHTA and CDR2 is FQGNSA in the germline V gene. The CDR3 is 14 amino acids. The CDR3 coding sequence is TGTGCCAGCAAAACTAGCGGGGGCACAGATACGCAGTATTTT. Protein sequence: CASKTSGGTDTQYF.

The genes are TRBV18 and TRBJ1-2; 8 bases match TRBD1. Germline loops: CDR1 KGHSH, CDR2 LQKENI. With 1 base clipped from V and 4 bases from J, the junction kept 8 bases outside the gene matches. This CDR3 is 16 amino acids long. The CDR3 coding sequence is TGTGCCAGCTCACCACTGGAGGCGACAGGGGCCTATGGCTACACCTTC. It yields the protein CASSPLEATGAYGYTF.

This clone has a handful of counts. The chain uses TRBV25-1 and TRBJ2-5; D perhaps matches TRBD1 (5 bases). This CDR3 contains 16 residues. The germline gives CDR1 MGHDK, CDR2 SYGVNS. Trimming cost V 1 base and J 2 bases, with 14 bases left between them. CDR3 loop: CASSEFKGLTQETQYF. CDR3 DNA: TGTGCCAGCAGTGAATTCAAGGGGTTGACGCAAGAGACCCAGTACTTC.

The V and J genes are TRBV30 and TRBJ2-5; tentative D call: TRBD2 (5 bases). Trimming cost V 1 base and J 5 bases, with 5 bases left between them. The CDR3 length is 11 residues. Germline V gene data show CDR1 as GTSNPN and CDR2 as SVGIG (reference sequence). Here the CDR3 DNA reads TGTGCCTGGAGTGGAGGGGAGACCCAGTACTTC. It yields the protein CAWSGGETQYF. Full variable domain (outside the CDR3, taken from reference TRBV30 and TRBJ2-5): SQTIHQWPATLVQPVGSPLSLECTVEGTSNPNLYWYRQAAGRGLQLLFYSVGIGQISSEVPQNLSASRPQDRQFILSSKKLLLSDSGFYLCAWSGGETQYFGPGTRLLVL.

The chain uses TRBV18 and TRBJ1-4; 7 bases are a match to TRBD1. This CDR3 region has 14 residues. Germline loops: CDR1 KGHSH, CDR2 LQKENI. Trimming at V came to 4 bases and at J to 6 bases, leaving 5 bases not matched to a gene. The CDR3 reads CASSLGTADEKLFF. The CDR3 DNA follows: TGTGCCAGCTCACTTGGGACAGCCGATGAAAAACTGTTTTTT. The entire variable domain, with the rest obtained from reference TRBV18 and TRBJ1-4, is as follows: NAGVMQNPRHLVRRRGQEARLRCSPMKGHSHVYWYRQLPEEGLKFMVYLQKENIIDESGMPKERFSAEFPKEGPSILRIQQVVRGDSAAYFCASSLGTADEKLFFGSGTQLSVL.

Only a few counts were recorded for this clone. The V gene is TRBV5-1, the J gene TRBJ2-5, with D possibly TRBD1 on 5 matching bases. This CDR3 spans 16 amino acids. Looked up from germline, CDR1 is SGHRS and CDR2 is YFSETQ. Trimming removed 4 bases from V and 5 bases from J, with 21 bases in between. The CDR3 sequence is CASSPKFDRGGETQYF. The CDR3, as DNA: TGCGCCAGCAGCCCTAAATTCGACAGAGGTGGTGAGACCCAGTACTTC.

This clone was found a few times. The chain combines TRBV11-2 with TRBJ1-3, with 7 bases aligning to TRBD1. The germline gives CDR1 SGHAT, CDR2 FQNNGV. Germline trimming cut 1 base from V and 0 bases from J; bases unmatched to any gene: 12. The CDR3 runs 19 residues. The CDR3 bases are TGTGCCAGCAGCTTAGGGAGGGGGGACAGATGGAACTCTGGAAACACCATATATTTT. Translation gives CASSLGRGDRWNSGNTIYF.

This clone was counted a single time. J is TRBJ2-3 and V is TRBV10-3, with TRBD1 matching over 12 bases. Losses at the gene ends were 4 bases for V and 3 bases for J; bases not matched to a gene: 2. The CDR3 spans 15 residues. The germline gives CDR1 ENHRY, CDR2 SYGVKD. CDR3 amino acids: CAISVGQGATDTQYF. The CDR3 DNA sequence: TGTGCCATCAGTGTGGGACAGGGGGCGACAGATACGCAGTATTTT.

The chain employs TRBV6-5 and TRBJ2-3; D may be TRBD2 (6 bases). The length of the CDR3 is 16 residues. Germline V CDR1 and CDR2: MNHEY, SVGAGI. The germline V and J ends were trimmed by 2 bases and 5 bases, with 17 bases remaining between them. CDR3 in amino acids: CASSYDPSGVVDTQYF. The DNA of the CDR3 is TGTGCCAGCAGTTACGACCCCTCGGGAGTAGTAGATACGCAGTATTTT.

DNA for the CDR3: TGCGCCAGCAGCACCGACAGGGGCTCTGGAAACACCATATATTTT. Its translation is CASSTDRGSGNTIYF. J is TRBJ1-3 and V is TRBV5-1; 8 bases align to TRBD1. Per germline, CDR1 SGHRS and CDR2 YFSETQ. V shed 4 bases, J shed 0 bases, and the junction held 3 bases outside the gene matches. The CDR3 spans 15 residues.

The chain is built from TRBV27 and TRBJ1-5; TRBD1 matches 7 bases. Trimming took 0 bases from V and 1 from J; bases not matched to a gene: 3. The CDR3 runs 16 residues. Germline loops: CDR1 MNHEY, CDR2 SMNVEV (reference sequence). Here the CDR3 reads CASSLSLRGSNQPQHF. The DNA for the CDR3 is TGTGCCAGCAGTTTATCCCTCAGGGGGAGCAATCAGCCCCAGCATTTT.

The chain recombines TRBV5-1 with TRBJ2-1; TRBD2 matches at 10 bases. V dropped 4 bases and J dropped 3; count of bases not matched to a gene: 10. Germline V gene data show CDR1 as SGHRS and CDR2 as YFSETQ. The CDR3 totals 17 residues. The DNA for the CDR3 is TGCGCCAGCAGCGTGGGGGTACTAGCGGGATTCTACAATGAGCAGTTCTTC. Protein sequence: CASSVGVLAGFYNEQFF.

About this clone itself: One end of the junction is discordant with germline, which a read error may explain. This chain uses TRBV7-9 with TRBJ1-4; 7 bases agree with TRBD1. Germline lookup yields CDR1 SEHNR and CDR2 FQNEAQ (reference sequence). The CDR3 length is 15 residues. The CDR3 nucleotides are TGTGCCAGCAGGCCGGGACAGTTCCTTAATGAAAAACTGTCTTTT. Protein sequence: CASRPGQFLNEKLSF.

This clone was observed a handful of times. The J gene is TRBJ2-1, the V gene TRBV11-3, with 7 bases identical to TRBD1. V dropped 1 base and J dropped 3; count of bases not matched to a gene: 6. Germline CDR1 SGHNT, CDR2 YENEEA. This CDR3 has 16 residues. The CDR3 spells CASSLGGQAVYNEQFF. CDR3 bases: TGTGCCAGCAGCTTAGGAGGACAGGCCGTCTACAATGAGCAGTTCTTC. The full variable domain, rest sourced from reference TRBV11-3 and TRBJ2-1, is EAGVVQSPRYKIIEKKQPVAFWCNPISGHNTLYWYLQNLGQGPELLIRYENEEAVDDSQLPKDRFSAERLKGVDSTLKIQPAELGDSAVYLCASSLGGQAVYNEQFFGPGTRLTVL.

This clone was observed once. The chain recombines TRBV9 with TRBJ2-5; 11 nucleotides align to TRBD2. V lost 4 bases to trimming and J lost 4 bases; unmatched junction nucleotides: 6. Germline CDR1 and CDR2: SGDLS and YYNGEE. The CDR3 runs 15 residues. The CDR3 loop reads CASSFSGRGGETQYF. The CDR3 DNA is TGTGCCAGCAGCTTTAGCGGGAGGGGGGGAGAGACCCAGTACTTC.

This clone occurred once. V gene TRBV10-3 combines with J gene TRBJ2-7; possibly TRBD1 for D (6 bases). The germline CDR1 and CDR2 sequences are ENHRY and SYGVKD. V was pared by 5 bases and J by 5 bases, with 22 bases between. CDR3 size: 16 residues. CDR3 nucleotide sequence: TGTGCCATCAGTACAGATACCAACAGGGTGACCCACGAGCAGTACTTC. Its protein is CAISTDTNRVTHEQYF.

This clone has only one observation. The chain is built from TRBV20-1 and TRBJ2-7, with TRBD1 as a possible D gene (6 bases). The CDR3 sequence is 11 residues long. V was clipped by 6 bases and J by 6 bases, with 12 bases between them. Germline values: CDR1 DFQATT, CDR2 SNEGSKA (reference sequence). CDR3 amino acids: CSAQGSAEQYF. CDR3 coding DNA: TGCAGTGCCCAGGGGTCTGCCGAGCAGTACTTC.

Here the CDR3 reads CASSEAGSILQYF. The CDR3 DNA reads TGTGCCAGCAGTGAAGCCGGGTCCATTTTGCAGTACTTC. J is TRBJ2-7 and V is TRBV6-1, with D uncertain. This CDR3 has 13 amino acids. Trimming removed 0 bases at V and 9 bases at J, with 12 bases between. Germline CDR1 MNHNS, CDR2 SASEGT.

The chain joins TRBV5-6 to TRBJ1-4; 7 bases line up with TRBD1. With 1 base clipped from V and 5 bases from J, the junction kept 5 bases outside the gene matches. The CDR3 runs to 15 residues. Per germline, CDR1 SGHDT and CDR2 YYEEEE. CDR3 bases: TGTGCCAGCAGCTTGTTCGACAGGGTGAATGAAAAACTGTTTTTT. Protein product: CASSLFDRVNEKLFF. Together with reference TRBV5-6 and TRBJ1-4, the CDR3 gives the full variable domain: DAGVTQSPTHLIKTRGQQVTLRCSPKSGHDTVSWYQQALGQGPQFIFQYYEEEERQRGNFPDRFSGHQFPNYSSELNVNALLLGDSALYLCASSLFDRVNEKLFFGSGTQLSVL.

This clone has only a few counts. The chain couples TRBV5-5 to TRBJ2-7, with no clear D. The V end lost 0 bases, the J end lost 0 bases, and 13 bases lay between the germline ends. The length of the CDR3 is 16 residues. Germline loops: CDR1 SGHKS, CDR2 YYEKEE (reference sequence). The CDR3 DNA reads as TGTGCCAGCAGCTTGGTAGAGGTCCCAAGCTCCTACGAGCAGTACTTC. This gives the protein CASSLVEVPSSYEQYF.

This clone came up a few times. The V and J genes are TRBV29-1 and TRBJ2-3; TRBD2 agrees at 15 bases. CDR1 and CDR2 from the germline V gene are SQVTM and ANQGSEA. The CDR3 covers 16 residues. Losses at the gene ends were 8 bases for V and 5 bases for J; bases not matched to a gene: 11. The CDR3 spells CSHRPGTSGRIDTQYF. In DNA form, the CDR3 reads TGCAGCCACCGCCCAGGGACTAGCGGGAGGATAGATACGCAGTATTTT.

The chain recombines TRBV5-1 with TRBJ2-7, with a tentative D call TRBD1 (6 bases). Germline CDR1 and CDR2: SGHRS and YFSETQ. The CDR3 contains 15 residues. V gave up 0 bases and J gave up 2 bases, with 12 bases separating them. In DNA, the CDR3 is TGCGCCAGCAGCTTGGAAGGACAGACGACCTACGAGCAGTACTTC. This sequence encodes CASSLEGQTTYEQYF. Full variable domain (remainder filled in from reference TRBV5-1 and TRBJ2-7): KAGVTQTPRYLIKTRGQQVTLSCSPISGHRSVSWYQQTPGQGLQFLFEYFSETQRNKGNFPGRFSGRQFSNSRSEMNVSTLELGDSALYLCASSLEGQTTYEQYFGPGTRLTVT.